The TCR beta chain under discussion was sequenced for a study of CD8 T cells in Susac syndrome. Whole-study findings and limits: Regarding the TCR sequencing and HLA analysis, the study admitted that a relatively small number of individuals were involved.

V lost 4 bases and J lost 5, with 8 bases in between. Germline lookup yields CDR1 MGHDK and CDR2 SYGVNS. The CDR3 runs to 13 residues. Sequencing of TCR beta was undertaken in CD8+ and CD4+ T cells derived from blood. FACS enriched CD8+ TEMRA cells, while bulk CD8+ and CD4+ were negatively isolated. Reverse transcription of 0.5 to 1 ug RNA was performed with random hexamers. Multiplex immunoSEQ PCR targeted 54 Vbeta and 13 Jbeta TCR beta segments. TCRdb fed the immunoSEQ multiplex PCR reads into MiXCR, producing one record per CDR3 protein. The sample has 50,000 or so distinct CDR3 sequences, more than 85% seen once. On this clonotype itself: What it recognizes is unknown.

Specimen: CD8+ T cells from PBMCs. This clonotype was obtained from a human donor in good health. The chain couples TRBV25-1 to TRBJ2-2; unclear D gene. The CDR3, as DNA: TGTGCCAGCAGTGTCCAGTTAACCGGGGAGCTGTTTTTT. Translated, it gives CASSVQLTGELFF.